The subject of this entry is one T cell receptor (beta chain). Its target is not known. The sample belongs to a study of cytomegalovirus exposure and HLA in healthy donors. Study in general: The 130 or so validation repertoires used a platform that matched the one used for the 550 to 800 first-cohort repertoires, as a later analysis reported.

General study points: According to a later analysis, TCR clusters from the first cohort tended to co-occur in the 100 to 150 validation repertoires. Whilst most TCR sequences proved rare, a subset of public TCRs occurred across many donors.

The validation cohort, a group of under 150 subjects, included the donors and was separate from the approximately 650-subject first cohort. This CDR3 is 17 amino acids long. V lost 5 bases and J lost 4; bases outside the gene matches: 11. Germline V gene sequence: CDR1 LNHDA, CDR2 SQIVND (reference sequence). The data were produced by immunoSEQ multiplex PCR, yet TCRdb's version contains in-frame clones alone and is incomplete. The table records about 180,000 clones, around nine tenths of them present only once. This sequence was found in a man younger than 35 in good health and CMV-seropositive. Sequencing input: PBMCs. The chain uses TRBV19 and TRBJ2-5; 12 bases match TRBD2. The CDR3 DNA is TGTGCCAGTAGTGTGACTAGCGGGAGAAAGGCCTCAGAGACCCAGTACTTC. Its protein is CASSVTSGRKASETQYF.